Listed below are T cell receptor beta chains from one sample, sequenced in a study of cytomegalovirus exposure and HLA in healthy donors. Assay: immunoSEQ multiplex PCR; the TCRdb copy retains only in-frame clones and omits some. The sample has roughly 100,000 clones, approximately 82% seen once. The sequencing sample was made of PBMCs. The receptors originated from a middle-aged man in good health and CMV-seropositive. The CDR3 runs from the conserved cysteine through the conserved F or W. The D gene is left open where the match is weak. A clone size is listed for some rows: how often the clone was seen (once, few, many), or a class if it is expanded.

J gene: TRBJ2-3; D gene: TRBD2; V gene: TRBV9; CDR3 length: 14; clone size: .; CDR3 protein: CASSASDLAGAEYF; CDR3 DNA: TGTGCCAGCAGCGCCTCGGATCTAGCGGGGGCCGAGTATTTT
J gene: TRBJ1-5; D gene: TRBD1; V gene: TRBV27; CDR3 length: 15; clone size: .; CDR3 protein: CASSPTRGRGQPQHF; CDR3 DNA: TGTGCCAGCAGTCCAACCAGGGGGCGGGGACAGCCCCAGCATTTT
J gene: TRBJ1-1; D gene: .; V gene: TRBV6-5; CDR3 length: 15; clone size: .; CDR3 protein: CASSAGTEGYTEAFF; CDR3 DNA: TGTGCCAGCAGTGCGGGGACCGAAGGGTACACTGAAGCTTTCTTT
J gene: TRBJ2-4; D gene: .; V gene: TRBV28; CDR3 length: 15; clone size: .; CDR3 protein: CASSRLDYSKNSQYF; CDR3 DNA: TGTGCCAGCAGTCGTCTGGACTACTCCAAAAACAGTCAGTACTTC
J gene: TRBJ1-4; D gene: .; V gene: TRBV4-1; CDR3 length: 18; clone size: once; CDR3 protein: CASSPRENSRLFNEKLFF; CDR3 DNA: TGCGCCAGCAGCCCCCGTGAGAACAGCCGATTATTTAATGAAAAACTGTTTTTT
J gene: TRBJ2-3; D gene: TRBD2; V gene: TRBV7-6; CDR3 length: 18; clone size: .; CDR3 protein: CASSLRLLAGGPVDTQYF; CDR3 DNA: TGTGCCAGCAGCTTAAGGCTACTAGCGGGAGGGCCGGTGGATACGCAGTATTTT
J gene: TRBJ2-5; D gene: .; V gene: TRBV29-1; CDR3 length: 14; clone size: .; CDR3 protein: CSVYGGWAGETQYF; CDR3 DNA: TGCAGCGTTTATGGGGGGTGGGCCGGAGAGACCCAGTACTTC
J gene: TRBJ2-1; D gene: .; V gene: TRBV6-4; CDR3 length: 19; clone size: .; CDR3 protein: CASAPTGTGASGIYNEQFF; CDR3 DNA: TGTGCCAGCGCCCCCACCGGGACAGGGGCTAGCGGGATCTACAATGAGCAGTTCTTC
J gene: TRBJ1-6; D gene: .; V gene: TRBV4-3; CDR3 length: 14; clone size: .; CDR3 protein: CASSPRRRDSPLHF; CDR3 DNA: TGCGCCAGCAGCCCCCGACGGAGAGATTCACCCCTCCACTTT
J gene: TRBJ1-3; D gene: TRBD1; V gene: TRBV27; CDR3 length: 15; clone size: .; CDR3 protein: CASSSRGLYGNTIYF; CDR3 DNA: TGTGCCAGCAGCAGTAGGGGGCTGTATGGAAACACCATATATTTT
J gene: TRBJ2-7; D gene: .; V gene: TRBV7-9; CDR3 length: 12; clone size: .; CDR3 protein: CASSYVNYEQYF; CDR3 DNA: TGTGCCAGCAGCTACGTAAACTACGAGCAGTACTTC
J gene: TRBJ2-2; D gene: TRBD2; V gene: TRBV2; CDR3 length: 16; clone size: .; CDR3 protein: CASSPRLARNTGELFF; CDR3 DNA: TGTGCCAGCAGCCCTCGACTAGCCAGGAACACCGGGGAGCTGTTTTTT
J gene: TRBJ1-2; D gene: .; V gene: TRBV2; CDR3 length: 15; clone size: .; CDR3 protein: CASSDTPARGVGYTF; CDR3 DNA: TGTGCCAGCAGTGATACCCCCGCCAGGGGAGTCGGCTACACCTTC
J gene: TRBJ2-7; D gene: .; V gene: TRBV7-2; CDR3 length: 13; clone size: few; CDR3 protein: CASSLLHSYEQYF; CDR3 DNA: TGTGCCAGCAGCTTGTTACACTCCTACGAGCAGTACTTC
J gene: TRBJ1-3; D gene: .; V gene: TRBV25-1; CDR3 length: 17; clone size: .; CDR3 protein: CASSESVGRVSGNTIYF; CDR3 DNA: TGTGCCAGCAGTGAATCCGTGGGGAGGGTCTCTGGAAACACCATATATTTT
J gene: TRBJ2-5; D gene: TRBD1; V gene: TRBV11-3; CDR3 length: 13; clone size: .; CDR3 protein: CAERGGVQETQYF; CDR3 DNA: TGTGCCGAGCGAGGGGGCGTTCAAGAGACCCAGTACTTC
J gene: TRBJ2-2; D gene: .; V gene: TRBV9; CDR3 length: 15; clone size: .; CDR3 protein: CASSPRTANTGELFF; CDR3 DNA: TGTGCCAGCAGCCCCCGGACAGCAAACACCGGGGAGCTGTTTTTT
J gene: TRBJ1-2; D gene: .; V gene: TRBV6-5; CDR3 length: 13; clone size: .; CDR3 protein: CASSYGQSYGYTF; CDR3 DNA: TGTGCCAGCAGTTACGGGCAGAGCTATGGCTACACCTTC
J gene: TRBJ2-7; D gene: TRBD1; V gene: TRBV4-3; CDR3 length: 15; clone size: once; CDR3 protein: CASSQEGTGLYEQYF; CDR3 DNA: TGCGCCAGCAGCCAAGAGGGGACAGGACTCTACGAGCAGTACTTC
J gene: TRBJ2-5; D gene: TRBD1; V gene: TRBV6-1; CDR3 length: 14; clone size: .; CDR3 protein: CASSPRGLGETQYF; CDR3 DNA: TGTGCCAGCAGCCCCAGGGGGCTCGGAGAGACCCAGTACTTC
J gene: TRBJ2-5; D gene: .; V gene: TRBV7-9; CDR3 length: 12; clone size: .; CDR3 protein: CASSLWRETQYF; CDR3 DNA: TGTGCCAGCAGCTTATGGCGGGAGACCCAGTACTTC
J gene: TRBJ1-5; D gene: TRBD1; V gene: TRBV11-2; CDR3 length: 16; clone size: .; CDR3 protein: CASSLSGGFRDQPQHF; CDR3 DNA: TGTGCCAGCAGCTTATCAGGGGGGTTTCGGGATCAGCCCCAGCATTTT
J gene: TRBJ1-1; D gene: TRBD1; V gene: TRBV5-6; CDR3 length: 15; clone size: .; CDR3 protein: CASRGETGGNTEAFF; CDR3 DNA: TGTGCCAGCAGGGGGGAAACAGGGGGCAACACTGAAGCTTTCTTT
J gene: TRBJ2-5; D gene: TRBD2; V gene: TRBV9; CDR3 length: 13; clone size: .; CDR3 protein: CASSPRLAQTQYF; CDR3 DNA: TGTGCCAGCAGCCCTAGACTAGCACAGACCCAGTACTTC
J gene: TRBJ2-5; D gene: TRBD1; V gene: TRBV18; CDR3 length: 14; clone size: .; CDR3 protein: CASSPDRALETQYF; CDR3 DNA: TGTGCCAGCTCGCCTGACAGGGCTCTGGAGACCCAGTACTTC
J gene: TRBJ2-7; D gene: TRBD2; V gene: TRBV5-6; CDR3 length: 15; clone size: .; CDR3 protein: CASSLELAGSYEQYF; CDR3 DNA: TGTGCCAGCAGCTTGGAACTAGCGGGTAGCTACGAGCAGTACTTC
J gene: TRBJ1-2; D gene: TRBD1; V gene: TRBV5-6; CDR3 length: 14; clone size: .; CDR3 protein: CASIETGVDYGYTF; CDR3 DNA: TGTGCCAGCATCGAGACAGGGGTTGACTATGGCTACACCTTC
J gene: TRBJ2-1; D gene: .; V gene: TRBV9; CDR3 length: 13; clone size: .; CDR3 protein: CASSASNGGAQFF; CDR3 DNA: TGTGCCAGCAGCGCCTCCAACGGGGGTGCGCAGTTCTTC
J gene: TRBJ2-4; D gene: TRBD1; V gene: TRBV10-3; CDR3 length: 16; clone size: .; CDR3 protein: CAISPGQGLAKNIQYF; CDR3 DNA: TGTGCCATCAGCCCGGGACAGGGACTGGCCAAAAACATTCAGTACTTC